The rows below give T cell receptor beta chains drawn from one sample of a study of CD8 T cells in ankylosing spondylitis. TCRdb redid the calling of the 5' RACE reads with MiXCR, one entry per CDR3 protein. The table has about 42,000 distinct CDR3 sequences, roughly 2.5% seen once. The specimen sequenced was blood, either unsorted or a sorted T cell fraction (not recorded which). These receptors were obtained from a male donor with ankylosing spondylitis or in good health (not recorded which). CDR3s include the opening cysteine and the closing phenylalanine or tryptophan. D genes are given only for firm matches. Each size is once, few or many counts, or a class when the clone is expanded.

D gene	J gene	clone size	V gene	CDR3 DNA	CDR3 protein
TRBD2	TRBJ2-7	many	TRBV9	TGTGCCAGCAGCGTCGGGGGGATTCCATACGAGCAGTACTTC	CASSVGGIPYEQYF
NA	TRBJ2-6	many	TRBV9	TGTGCCAGCAGCGCTACAGCTGGGGCCAACGTCCTGACTTTC	CASSATAGANVLTF
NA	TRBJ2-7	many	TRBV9	TGTGCCAGCAGCGTAGCTCCCAGTTACGAGCAGTACTTC	CASSVAPSYEQYF
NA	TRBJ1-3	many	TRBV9	TGTGCCAGCAGCGTAACGGGGAGTGGAAACACCATATATTTT	CASSVTGSGNTIYF
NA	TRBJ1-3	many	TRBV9	TGTGCCAGCAGCGTAGGTGGACAGGGAAACACCATATATTTT	CASSVGGQGNTIYF
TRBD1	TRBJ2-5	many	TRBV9	TGTGCCAGCAGCGATGGCGGGACAGGGGAAGAGACCCAGTACTTC	CASSDGGTGEETQYF
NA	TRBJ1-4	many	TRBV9	TGTGCCAGCAGCGTCGGTCCGGCACCTAATGAAAAACTGTTTTTT	CASSVGPAPNEKLFF
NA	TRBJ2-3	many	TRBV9	TGTGCCAGCAGCGTATCCCAGGGGACAGATACGCAGTATTTT	CASSVSQGTDTQYF
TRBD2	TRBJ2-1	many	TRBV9	TGTGCCAGCAGCGTGGATAGGACTAGCGGGAGGTCCAATGAGCAGTTCTTC	CASSVDRTSGRSNEQFF
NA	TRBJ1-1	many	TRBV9	TGTGCCAGCAGCGTAGAACCAGGGCGGGTCACTGAAGCTTTCTTT	CASSVEPGRVTEAFF
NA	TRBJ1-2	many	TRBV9	TGTGCCAGCAGCGTACAGCGGGACGGCTATGGCTACACCTTC	CASSVQRDGYGYTF
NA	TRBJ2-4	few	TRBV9	TGTGCCAGCAGCGTAGGCACTAAAAACATTCAGTACTTC	CASSVGTKNIQYF
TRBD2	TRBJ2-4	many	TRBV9	TGTGCCAGCAGCGTAGACTTCACGGGGGGGAACATTCAGTACTTC	CASSVDFTGGNIQYF
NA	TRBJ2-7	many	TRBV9	TGTGCCAGCAGCGCCCCAGGGGCCTACGAGCAGTACTTC	CASSAPGAYEQYF
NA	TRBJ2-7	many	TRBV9	TGTGCCAGCAGCGTAGGGTCGGCGGCGGATACCTACGAGCAGTACTTC	CASSVGSAADTYEQYF
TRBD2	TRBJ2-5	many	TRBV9	TGTGCCAGCAGCGTAAGCGGGCTAGCGGGGGACACGGCCCAGTACTTC	CASSVSGLAGDTAQYF
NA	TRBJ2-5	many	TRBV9	TGTGCCAGCAGCGTACAGGGTTTCGAGACCCAGTACTTC	CASSVQGFETQYF
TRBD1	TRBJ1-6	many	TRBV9	TGTGCCAGCAGCGTAGGGACAGGAGTTTCACCCCTCCACTTT	CASSVGTGVSPLHF
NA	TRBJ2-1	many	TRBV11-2	TGTGCCAGCAGCCCCGGGACCTACAATGAGCAGTTCTTC	CASSPGTYNEQFF
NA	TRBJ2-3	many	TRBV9	TGTGCCAGCAGCGTAGAAGAGGGGAGTATGTCAAGAGATACGCAGTATTTT	CASSVEEGSMSRDTQYF
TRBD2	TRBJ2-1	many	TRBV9	TGTGCCAGCAGTCTAGCGGGACCGGCCTACAATGAGCAGTTCTTC	CASSLAGPAYNEQFF
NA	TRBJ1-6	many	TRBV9	TGTGCCAGCAGCGTGGGCGGTCTCATTAATTCACCCCTCCACTTT	CASSVGGLINSPLHF
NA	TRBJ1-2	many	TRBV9	TGTGCCAGCAGCACCTCTTTGACAGATAACTATGGCTACACCTTC	CASSTSLTDNYGYTF
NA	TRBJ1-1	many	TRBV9	TGTGCCAGCAGCGTAGTAAGGGGTCGGGAGAACACTGAAGCTTTCTTT	CASSVVRGRENTEAFF
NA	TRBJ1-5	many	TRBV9	TGTGCCAGCAGCGGGGGGCCGGATCAGCCCCAGCATTTT	CASSGGPDQPQHF
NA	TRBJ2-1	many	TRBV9	TGTGCCAGCAGCGTAGTGCAGGGAGTCTCCTACAATGAGCAGTTCTTC	CASSVVQGVSYNEQFF
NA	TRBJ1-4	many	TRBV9	TGTGCCAGCAGCTACAGCGGAGCAACTAATGAAAAACTGTTTTTT	CASSYSGATNEKLFF
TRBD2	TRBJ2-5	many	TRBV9	TGTGCCAGCAGCGTGACTAGCGGGACCCAAGAGACCCAGTACTTC	CASSVTSGTQETQYF
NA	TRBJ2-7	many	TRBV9	TGTGCCAGCAGCGTAGCGGTAGCGGACTACGAGCAGTACTTC	CASSVAVADYEQYF
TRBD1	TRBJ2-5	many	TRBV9	TGTGCCAGCAGCGTAGGGCAGGGGGCAAGAGAGACCCAGTACTTC	CASSVGQGARETQYF
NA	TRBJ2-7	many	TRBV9	TGTGCCAGCAGTCCGGGCCTCGGGTGGGAGCAGTACTTC	CASSPGLGWEQYF
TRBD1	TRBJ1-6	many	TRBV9	TGTGCCAGCACCTCGGGGACAGGGGTCGGCTCACCCCTCCACTTT	CASTSGTGVGSPLHF
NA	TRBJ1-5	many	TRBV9	TGTGCCAGCAGCGTCCGGGACGGATCAGGGTTCCCCCAGCATTTT	CASSVRDGSGFPQHF